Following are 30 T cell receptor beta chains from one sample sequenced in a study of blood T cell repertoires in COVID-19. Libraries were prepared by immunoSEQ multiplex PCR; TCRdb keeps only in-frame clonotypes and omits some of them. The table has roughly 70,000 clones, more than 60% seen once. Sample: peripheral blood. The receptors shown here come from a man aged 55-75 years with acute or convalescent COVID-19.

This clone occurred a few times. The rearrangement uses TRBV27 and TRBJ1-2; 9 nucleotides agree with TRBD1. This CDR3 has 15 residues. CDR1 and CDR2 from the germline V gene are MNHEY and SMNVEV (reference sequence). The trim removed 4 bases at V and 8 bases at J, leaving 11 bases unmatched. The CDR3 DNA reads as TGTGCCAGCAGTTCTCCGGGACAGGGATCAGGAGGCTACACCTTC. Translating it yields CASSSPGQGSGGYTF.

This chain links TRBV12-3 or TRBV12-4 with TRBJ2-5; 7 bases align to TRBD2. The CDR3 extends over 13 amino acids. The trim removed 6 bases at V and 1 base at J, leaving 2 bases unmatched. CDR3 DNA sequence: TGTGCCAGCAGCTGGGGGGGCCAAGAGACCCAGTACTTC. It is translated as CASSWGGQETQYF.

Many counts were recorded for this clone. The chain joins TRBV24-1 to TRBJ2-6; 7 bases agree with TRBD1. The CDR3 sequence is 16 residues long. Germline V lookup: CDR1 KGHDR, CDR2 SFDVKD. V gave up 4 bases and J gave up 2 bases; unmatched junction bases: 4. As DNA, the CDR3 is TGTGCCACCAGTGAACCGACAGGGACTGGGGCCAACGTCCTGACTTTC. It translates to CATSEPTGTGANVLTF.

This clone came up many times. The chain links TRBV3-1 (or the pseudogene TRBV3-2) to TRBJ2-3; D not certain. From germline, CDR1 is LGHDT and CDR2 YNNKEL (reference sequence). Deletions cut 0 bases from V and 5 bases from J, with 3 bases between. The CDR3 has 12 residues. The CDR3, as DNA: TGTGCCAGCAGCCAAGATAGAGATACGCAGTATTTT. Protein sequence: CASSQDRDTQYF.

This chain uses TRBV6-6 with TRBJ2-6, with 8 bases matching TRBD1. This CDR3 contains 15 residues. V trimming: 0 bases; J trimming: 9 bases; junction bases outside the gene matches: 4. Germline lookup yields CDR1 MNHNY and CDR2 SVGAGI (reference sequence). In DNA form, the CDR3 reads TGTGCCAGCAGTTACTCTACAGGGGGAGGCAACGTCCTGACTTTC. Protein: CASSYSTGGGNVLTF.

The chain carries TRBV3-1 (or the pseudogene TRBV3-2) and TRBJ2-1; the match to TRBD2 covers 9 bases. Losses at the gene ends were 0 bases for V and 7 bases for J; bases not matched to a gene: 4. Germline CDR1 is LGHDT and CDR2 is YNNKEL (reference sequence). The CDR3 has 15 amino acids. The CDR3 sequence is CASSQDASGINEQFF. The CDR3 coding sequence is TGTGCCAGCAGCCAAGATGCTAGCGGGATTAATGAGCAGTTCTTC.

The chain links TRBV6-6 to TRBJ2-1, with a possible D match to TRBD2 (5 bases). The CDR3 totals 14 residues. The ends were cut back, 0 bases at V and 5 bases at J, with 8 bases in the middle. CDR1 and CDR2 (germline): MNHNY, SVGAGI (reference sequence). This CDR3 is CASSYSSSDNEQFF. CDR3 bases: TGTGCCAGCAGTTACTCGAGTAGCGACAATGAGCAGTTCTTC.

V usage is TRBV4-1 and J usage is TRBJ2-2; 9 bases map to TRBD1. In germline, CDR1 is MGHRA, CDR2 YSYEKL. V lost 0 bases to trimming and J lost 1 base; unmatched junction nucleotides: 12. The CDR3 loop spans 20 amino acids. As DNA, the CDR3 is TGCGCCAGCAGCCAAGACAGATTCTTCCCGGGACAGGGGAACACCGGGGAGCTGTTTTTT. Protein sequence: CASSQDRFFPGQGNTGELFF.

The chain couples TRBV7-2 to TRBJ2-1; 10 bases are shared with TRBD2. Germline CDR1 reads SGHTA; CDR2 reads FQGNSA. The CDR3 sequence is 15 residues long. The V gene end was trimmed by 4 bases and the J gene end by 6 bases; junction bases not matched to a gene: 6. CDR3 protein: CASSYIAGGGNEQFF. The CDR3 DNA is TGTGCCAGCAGCTACATAGCGGGGGGAGGCAATGAGCAGTTCTTC.

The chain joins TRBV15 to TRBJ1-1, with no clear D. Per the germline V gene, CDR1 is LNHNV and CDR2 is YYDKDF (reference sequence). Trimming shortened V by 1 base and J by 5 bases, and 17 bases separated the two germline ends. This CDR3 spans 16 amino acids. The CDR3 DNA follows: TGTGCCACCAGCAGAGGTCGTAGCGGAGTTTGGACTGAAGCTTTCTTT. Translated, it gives CATSRGRSGVWTEAFF.

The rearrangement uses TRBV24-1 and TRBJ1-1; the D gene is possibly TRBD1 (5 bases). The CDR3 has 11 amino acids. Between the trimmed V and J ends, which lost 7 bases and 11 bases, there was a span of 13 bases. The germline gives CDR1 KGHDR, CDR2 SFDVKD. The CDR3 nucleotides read TGTGCCACCAGCACCAGGGATGAGGCTTTCTTT. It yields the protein CATSTRDEAFF.

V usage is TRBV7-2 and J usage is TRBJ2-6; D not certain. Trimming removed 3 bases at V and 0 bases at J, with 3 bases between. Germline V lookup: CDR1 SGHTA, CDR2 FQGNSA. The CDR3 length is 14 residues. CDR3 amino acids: CASSFYSGANVLTF. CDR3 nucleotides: TGTGCCAGCAGCTTCTACTCTGGGGCCAACGTCCTGACTTTC.

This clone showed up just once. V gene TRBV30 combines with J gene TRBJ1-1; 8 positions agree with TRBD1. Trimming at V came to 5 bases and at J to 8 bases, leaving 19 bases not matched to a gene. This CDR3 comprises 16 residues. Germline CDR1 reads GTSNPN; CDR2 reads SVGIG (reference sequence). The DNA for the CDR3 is TGTGCCTGGCCTCCCCGAGTCACAGGGGGAGACTTGGAAGCTTTCTTT. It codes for CAWPPRVTGGDLEAFF.

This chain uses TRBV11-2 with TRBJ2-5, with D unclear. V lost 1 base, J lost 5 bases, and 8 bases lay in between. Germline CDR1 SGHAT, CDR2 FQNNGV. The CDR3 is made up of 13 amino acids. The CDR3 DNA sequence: TGTGCCAGCAGCTTAGCAGTCAGGGAGACCCAGTACTTC. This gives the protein CASSLAVRETQYF.

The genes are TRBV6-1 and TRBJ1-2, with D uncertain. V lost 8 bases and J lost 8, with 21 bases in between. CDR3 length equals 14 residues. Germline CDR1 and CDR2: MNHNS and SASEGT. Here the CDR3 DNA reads TGTGCCAGCCTACCCCCCGGGGTGTACGCGGGCTACACCTTC. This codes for CASLPPGVYAGYTF.

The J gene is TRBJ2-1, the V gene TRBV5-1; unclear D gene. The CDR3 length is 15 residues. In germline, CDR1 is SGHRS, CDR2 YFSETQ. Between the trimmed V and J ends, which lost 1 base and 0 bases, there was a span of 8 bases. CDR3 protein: CASSLQASSYNEQFF. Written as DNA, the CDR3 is TGCGCCAGCAGCTTGCAAGCGAGCTCCTACAATGAGCAGTTCTTC.

The CDR3 bases are TGTGCCATCAGTGACCGCGGGAGGGCAAGGGATACGCAGTATTTT. Protein: CAISDRGRARDTQYF. The chain links TRBV10-3 to TRBJ2-3, with 9 bases identical to TRBD2. The germline CDR1 and CDR2 sequences are ENHRY and SYGVKD. CDR3 length: 15 residues. Unmatched junction bases numbered 7, after V lost 3 bases and J lost 6 bases.

Here the CDR3 reads CSAQTGGGYTF. CDR3 sequence (DNA): TGCAGTGCTCAGACAGGGGGTGGCTACACCTTC. The chain is built from TRBV20-1 and TRBJ1-2; the match to TRBD1 covers 9 bases. The V gene end was trimmed by 5 bases and the J gene end by 7 bases; junction bases not matched to a gene: 2. The CDR3 runs to 11 residues. Per germline, CDR1 DFQATT and CDR2 SNEGSKA (reference sequence).

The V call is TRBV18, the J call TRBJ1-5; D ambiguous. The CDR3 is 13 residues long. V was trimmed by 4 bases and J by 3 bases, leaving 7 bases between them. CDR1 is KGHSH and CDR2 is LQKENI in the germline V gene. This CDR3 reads CASSLSYNQPQHF. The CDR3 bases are TGTGCCAGCTCACTGAGCTACAATCAGCCCCAGCATTTT.

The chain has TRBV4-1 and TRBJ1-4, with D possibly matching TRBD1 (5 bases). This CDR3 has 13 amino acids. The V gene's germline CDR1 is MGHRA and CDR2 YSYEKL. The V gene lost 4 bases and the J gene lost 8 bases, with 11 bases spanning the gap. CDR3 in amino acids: CASSRGGEEKLFF. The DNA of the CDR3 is TGCGCCAGCAGCCGGGGGGGTGAGGAAAAACTGTTTTTT.

The CDR3 sequence: CASSFLSTNEKLFF. The CDR3 nucleotides read TGTGCCAGCAGCTTTCTTTCAACTAATGAAAAACTGTTTTTT. The V call is TRBV7-9, the J call TRBJ1-4, with unresolved D. The V end was cut by 3 bases, the J end by 0 bases, with 5 bases between. There are 14 residues in the CDR3. Germline-derived CDR1 and CDR2 are SEHNR and FQNEAQ (reference sequence).

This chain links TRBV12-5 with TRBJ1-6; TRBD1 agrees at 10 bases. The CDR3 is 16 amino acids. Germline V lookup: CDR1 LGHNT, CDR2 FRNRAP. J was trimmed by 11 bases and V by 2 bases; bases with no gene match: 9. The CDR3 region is CASGLYAGQGSPPLHF. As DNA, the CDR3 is TGTGCTAGTGGTTTGTATGCGGGACAGGGGTCTCCACCCCTCCACTTT.

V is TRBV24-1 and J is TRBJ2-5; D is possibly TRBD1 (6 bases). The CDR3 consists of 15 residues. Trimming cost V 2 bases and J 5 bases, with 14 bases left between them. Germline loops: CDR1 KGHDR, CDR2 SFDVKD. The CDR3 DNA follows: TGTGCCACCAGTGATTCGAAACAGGGAGACGAGACCCAGTACTTC. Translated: CATSDSKQGDETQYF.

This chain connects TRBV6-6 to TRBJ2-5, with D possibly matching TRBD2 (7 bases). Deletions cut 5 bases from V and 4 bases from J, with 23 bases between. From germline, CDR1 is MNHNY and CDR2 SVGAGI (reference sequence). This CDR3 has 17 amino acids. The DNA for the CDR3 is TGTGCCAGCAGTCCCTCCCTGGGGGGGCCTACAGGAGAGACCCAGTACTTC. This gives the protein CASSPSLGGPTGETQYF.

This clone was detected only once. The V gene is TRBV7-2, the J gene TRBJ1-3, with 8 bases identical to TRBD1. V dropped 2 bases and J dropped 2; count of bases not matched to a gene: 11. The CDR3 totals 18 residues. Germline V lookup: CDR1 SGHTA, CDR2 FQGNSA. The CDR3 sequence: CASSLKGAQGAPGNTIYF. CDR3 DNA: TGTGCCAGCAGCTTAAAGGGGGCCCAGGGGGCGCCTGGAAACACCATATATTTT.

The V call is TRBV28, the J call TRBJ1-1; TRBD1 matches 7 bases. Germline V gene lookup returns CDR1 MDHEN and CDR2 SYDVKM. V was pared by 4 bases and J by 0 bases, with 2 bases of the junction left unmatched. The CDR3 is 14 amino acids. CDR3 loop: CASSSDRVNTEAFF. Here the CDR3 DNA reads TGTGCCAGCAGTTCTGACAGGGTGAACACTGAAGCTTTCTTT. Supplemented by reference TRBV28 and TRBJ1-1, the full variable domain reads DVKVTQSSRYLVKRTGEKVFLECVQDMDHENMFWYRQDPGLGLRLIYFSYDVKMKEKGDIPEGYSVSREKKERFSLILESASTNQTSMYLCASSSDRVNTEAFFGQGTRLTVV.

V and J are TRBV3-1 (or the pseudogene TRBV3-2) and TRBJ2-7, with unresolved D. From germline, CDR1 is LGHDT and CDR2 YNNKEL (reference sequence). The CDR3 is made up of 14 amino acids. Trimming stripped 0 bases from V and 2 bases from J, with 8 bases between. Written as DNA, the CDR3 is TGTGCCAGCAGCCAAGACACGGTCACCTACGAGCAGTACTTC. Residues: CASSQDTVTYEQYF.

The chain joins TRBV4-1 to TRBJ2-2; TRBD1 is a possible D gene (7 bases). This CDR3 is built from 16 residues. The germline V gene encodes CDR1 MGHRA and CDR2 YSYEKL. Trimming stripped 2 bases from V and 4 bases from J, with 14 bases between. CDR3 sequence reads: CASSQTQGGFTGELFF. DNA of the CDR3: TGCGCCAGCAGCCAAACTCAGGGGGGCTTCACCGGGGAGCTGTTTTTT.

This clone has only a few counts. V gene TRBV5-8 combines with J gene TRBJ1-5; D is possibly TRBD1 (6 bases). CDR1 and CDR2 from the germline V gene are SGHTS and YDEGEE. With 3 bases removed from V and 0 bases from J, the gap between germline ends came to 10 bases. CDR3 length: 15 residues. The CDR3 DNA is TGTGCCAGCAGCTACAGGGATACTAGCAATCAGCCCCAGCATTTT. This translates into CASSYRDTSNQPQHF.

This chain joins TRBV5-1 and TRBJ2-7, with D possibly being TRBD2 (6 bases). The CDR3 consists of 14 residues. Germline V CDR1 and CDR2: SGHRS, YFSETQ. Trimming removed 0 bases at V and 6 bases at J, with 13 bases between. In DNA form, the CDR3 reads TGCGCCAGCAGCTTGGACGGGAGAGGTGGCGAGCAGTACTTC. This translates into CASSLDGRGGEQYF.